This record looks at one T cell receptor beta chain sequence and its context. The method was immunoSEQ multiplex PCR; TCRdb's version includes in-frame clones alone and lacks a portion of them. Of roughly 25,000 clones in the sample, roughly three quarters were seen once. Systemic immunosuppression or a history of autoimmune disease excluded patients. Blood specimens came from baseline, cycle 4 day 1, and cycle 7 day 1. The data stem from a study of OX40 agonist ivuxolimab in advanced cancers. The CDR3 contains 13 residues. Germline V CDR1 and CDR2: MGHDK, SYGVNS. Trimming removed 4 bases at V and 8 bases at J, with 11 bases between.

The receptor was isolated from an adult with an advanced solid tumor such as melanoma, head and neck, liver or kidney cancer. The chain combines TRBV25-1 with TRBJ1-4, with D uncertain. This specimen was CD4+ or CD8+ T cells sorted from blood, taken in a trial of the OX40 agonist ivuxolimab. The CDR3 coding sequence is TGTGCCAGCAGTGTCCCTGGCAGGGAAAAACTGTTTTTT. Amino acids: CASSVPGREKLFF.